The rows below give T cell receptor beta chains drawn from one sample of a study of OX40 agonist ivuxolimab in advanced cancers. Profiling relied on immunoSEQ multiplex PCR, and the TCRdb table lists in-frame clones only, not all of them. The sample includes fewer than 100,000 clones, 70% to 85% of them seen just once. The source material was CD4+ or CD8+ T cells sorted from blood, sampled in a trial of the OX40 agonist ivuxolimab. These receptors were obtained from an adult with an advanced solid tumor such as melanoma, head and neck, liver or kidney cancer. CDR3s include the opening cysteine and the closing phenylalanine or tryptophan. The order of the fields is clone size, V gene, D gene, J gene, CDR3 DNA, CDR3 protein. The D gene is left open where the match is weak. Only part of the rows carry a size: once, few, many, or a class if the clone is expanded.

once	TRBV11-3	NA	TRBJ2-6	TGTGCCAGCAGCTTAGGTCCCCTTCAGAGCTCTGGGGCCAACGTCCTGACTTTC	CASSLGPLQSSGANVLTF
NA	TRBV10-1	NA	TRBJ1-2	TGCGCCAGCAGTGAGGGAATTAACTATGGCTACACCTTC	CASSEGINYGYTF
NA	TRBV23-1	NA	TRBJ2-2	TGCGCCAGCAGTCAATCGAGGGGATGGACCGGGGAGCTGTTTTTT	CASSQSRGWTGELFF
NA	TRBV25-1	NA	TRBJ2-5	TGTGCCAGCAGTGAATTCGGGGGTGGTGAGACCCAGTACTTC	CASSEFGGGETQYF
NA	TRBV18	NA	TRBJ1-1	TGTGCCAGCTCACCACCGGCCGTGAACACTGAAGCTTTCTTT	CASSPPAVNTEAFF
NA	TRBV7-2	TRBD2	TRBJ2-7	TGTGCCAGCAGAAGGACTAGCGGGGACTCCTACGAGCAGTACTTC	CASRRTSGDSYEQYF
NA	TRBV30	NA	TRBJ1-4	TGTGCCTGGAGTGGGACAGCGAGGGTTGAAAAACTGTTTTTT	CAWSGTARVEKLFF
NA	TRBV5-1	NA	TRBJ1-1	TGCGCCAGCAGCTTGACAGTACCGAACACTGAAGCTTTCTTT	CASSLTVPNTEAFF
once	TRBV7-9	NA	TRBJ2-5	TGTGCCAGCAGCTTAGCAGGAGAGACCCAGTACTTC	CASSLAGETQYF
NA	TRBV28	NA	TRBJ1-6	TGTGCCAGTGGACAGCTTAATTCACCCCTCCACTTT	CASGQLNSPLHF
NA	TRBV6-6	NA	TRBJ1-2	TGTGCCAGCAGCCCAGGGACCTACTATGGCTACACCTTC	CASSPGTYYGYTF
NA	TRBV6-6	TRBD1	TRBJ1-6	TGTGCCAGCAGGTTCAACAGGGGAATCGTTTCACCCCTCCACTTT	CASRFNRGIVSPLHF
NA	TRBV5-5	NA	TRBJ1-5	TGTGCCAGCAGCTTGGCGCTCTGGGAGCCCCAGCATTTT	CASSLALWEPQHF
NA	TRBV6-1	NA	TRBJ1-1	TGTGCCAGCAGGACCGAGAGGCCTAACACTGAAGCTTTCTTT	CASRTERPNTEAFF
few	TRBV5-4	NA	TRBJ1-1	TGTGCCAGCAGCTTGTCGGGGGCGCGGACTGAAGCTTTCTTT	CASSLSGARTEAFF
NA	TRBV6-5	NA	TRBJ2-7	TGTGCCAGCAGTCCGACAGGCTCCTACGAGCAGTACTTC	CASSPTGSYEQYF
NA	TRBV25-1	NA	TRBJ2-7	TGTGCCAGCAGTGAGAATACAGGGCCTTACGAGCAGTACTTC	CASSENTGPYEQYF
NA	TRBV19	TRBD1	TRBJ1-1	TGTGCCAGTAAAAAACCGGGGACAGGGGTGGCTGAAGCTTTCTTT	CASKKPGTGVAEAFF
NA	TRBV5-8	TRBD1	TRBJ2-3	TGTGCCGGTGACAGGGCGACAGATACGCAGTATTTT	CAGDRATDTQYF
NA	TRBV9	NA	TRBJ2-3	TGTGCCAGCAGCGTAGGCATTTTGCGCACAGATACGCAGTATTTT	CASSVGILRTDTQYF
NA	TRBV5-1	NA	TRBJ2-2	TGCGCCAGCAGTCTCTTAGGTCGCAGGGCGAACACCGGGGAGCTGTTTTTT	CASSLLGRRANTGELFF
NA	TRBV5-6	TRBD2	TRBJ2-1	TGTGCCAGCAGCTCCGTTGGTAGCGGGAGGTTGGATGAGCAGTTCTTC	CASSSVGSGRLDEQFF
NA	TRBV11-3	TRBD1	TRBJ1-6	TGTGCCAGCAGCATCGGACAGGGACTACCACCCCTCCACTTT	CASSIGQGLPPLHF
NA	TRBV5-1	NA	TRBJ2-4	TGCGCCAGCAGCCTAGGGAGCAAAAACATTCAGTACTTC	CASSLGSKNIQYF
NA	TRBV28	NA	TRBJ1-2	TGTGCCACCTCTTCCGGGACACTCTATGGCTACACCTTC	CATSSGTLYGYTF
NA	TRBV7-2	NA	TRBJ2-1	TGTGCCAGCAGCTCCCAGGGGAGCCTCAGAACCGAGCAGTTCTTC	CASSSQGSLRTEQFF
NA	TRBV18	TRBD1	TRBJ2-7	TGTGCCAGCTCACCAGGGACAGGGATCTACGAGCAGTACTTC	CASSPGTGIYEQYF
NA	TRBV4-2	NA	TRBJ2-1	TGTGCCAGCAGCCCGACTAGTAGGGTTGAGCAGTTCTTC	CASSPTSRVEQFF
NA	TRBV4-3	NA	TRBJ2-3	TGCGCCAGCAGCCAAGGGGGCGCTAGCGCAGATACGCAGTATTTT	CASSQGGASADTQYF
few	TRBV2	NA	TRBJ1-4	TGTGCCAGCAGTGAGGGGGGAAATGAAAAACTGTTTTTT	CASSEGGNEKLFF
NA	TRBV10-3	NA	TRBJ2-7	TGTGCCATCAGTGATCCCGGAAGGGTATCCTACGAGCAGTACTTC	CAISDPGRVSYEQYF
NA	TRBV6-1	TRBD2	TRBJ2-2	TGTGCCAGCACAAAGCGGGACGCGAACACCGGGGAGCTGTTTTTT	CASTKRDANTGELFF
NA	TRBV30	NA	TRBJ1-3	TGTGCCTGGAGCCCGTACTTATCTGGAAACACCATATATTTT	CAWSPYLSGNTIYF
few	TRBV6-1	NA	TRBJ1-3	TGTGCCAGCATTAGGGCAGGGGTTAGGGGAAACACCATATATTTT	CASIRAGVRGNTIYF
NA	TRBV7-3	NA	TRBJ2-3	TGTGCCAGCAGCCGATGGCCAACCACAGATACGCAGTATTTT	CASSRWPTTDTQYF
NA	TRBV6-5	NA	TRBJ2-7	TGTGCCAGCAGCCCTGACAGGCCTCGGGGCGAGCAGTACTTC	CASSPDRPRGEQYF
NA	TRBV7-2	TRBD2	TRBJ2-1	TGTGCCAGCAGCCCCACGGGGGGATCCTACAATGAGCAGTTCTTC	CASSPTGGSYNEQFF
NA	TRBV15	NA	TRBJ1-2	TGTGCCACCAGCAGACCCTCGACAGGCCTATTCTATGGCTACACCTTC	CATSRPSTGLFYGYTF
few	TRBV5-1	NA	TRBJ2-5	TGCGCCAGCAGCCCCCCATTGGGCTCGGGGACCCAGTACTTC	CASSPPLGSGTQYF
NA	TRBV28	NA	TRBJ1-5	TGTGCCAGCAGTTTATCCGGGGGTGGCAATCAGCCCCAGCATTTT	CASSLSGGGNQPQHF
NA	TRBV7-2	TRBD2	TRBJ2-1	TGTGCCAGCAGCTTAGCGCTAGCGGGCTCCTTCAATGAGCAGTTCTTC	CASSLALAGSFNEQFF
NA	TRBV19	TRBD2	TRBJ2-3	TGTGCCAGTAGTATAGGACCTCCCAGCGGGACCTCTAGCACAGATACGCAGTATTTT	CASSIGPPSGTSSTDTQYF
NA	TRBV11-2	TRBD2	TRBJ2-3	TGTGCCAGCAGCGGTAGCGGGTCTAGCACAGATACGCAGTATTTT	CASSGSGSSTDTQYF
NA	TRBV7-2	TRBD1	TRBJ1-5	TGTGCCAGCAGCCCCGGACAGGTCCGCAATCAGCCCCAGCATTTT	CASSPGQVRNQPQHF
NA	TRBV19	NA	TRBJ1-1	TGTGCCAGTAGTGTTAGTGCCATGAACACTGAAGCTTTCTTT	CASSVSAMNTEAFF
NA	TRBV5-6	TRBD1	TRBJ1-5	TGTGCCAGCAGTTACAGGGGTAGCAATCAGCCCCAGCATTTT	CASSYRGSNQPQHF
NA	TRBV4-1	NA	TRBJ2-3	TGCGCCAGCAGCCAGGCGACTACGACAGATACGCAGTATTTT	CASSQATTTDTQYF
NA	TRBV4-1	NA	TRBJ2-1	TGCGCCAGCAGCCAATATCAGGGAACCTACAATGAGCAGTTCTTC	CASSQYQGTYNEQFF
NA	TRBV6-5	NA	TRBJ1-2	TGTGCCAGCAAGGGGCAGGACCCCCCGGCGTATGGCTACACCTTC	CASKGQDPPAYGYTF
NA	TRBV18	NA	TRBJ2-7	TGTGCCAGCTCACCAGATGCAGTCTCCTACGAGCAGTACTTC	CASSPDAVSYEQYF
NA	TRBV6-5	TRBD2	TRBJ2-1	TGTGCCAGCAGTTACTCTGCGGGGGGGCCGGGGAATGAGCAGTTCTTC	CASSYSAGGPGNEQFF